This T cell receptor (beta chain) was sequenced in a study of blood T cell repertoires in COVID-19. Produced via immunoSEQ multiplex PCR; TCRdb's table is partial and in-frame only. The sample carries more than 300,000 clones, around 87% recorded once. Sequencing was carried out using peripheral blood. The TCR comes from a woman aged 30 to 39 with COVID-19, enrolled during active disease.

This chain's CDR3 is CASSERTRSSYEQYF. As DNA, the CDR3 is TGTGCCAGCAGTGAACGGACTAGGAGCTCCTACGAGCAGTACTTC. The chain joins TRBV2 to TRBJ2-7; 7 nucleotides agree with TRBD2. Germline CDR1 SNHLY, CDR2 FYNNEI. After removal of 2 bases from V and 0 bases from J, the junction contained 4 bases not matched to a gene. This CDR3 comprises 15 residues.